These T cell receptor beta chains were read from a single sample in a study of blood T cells in healthy people across ages. TCRdb passed the 5' RACE reads through MiXCR, listing each CDR3 protein once. The sample has approximately 490,000 distinct CDR3 sequences, about 25% seen once. These same data were also listed under a study on T cells of mothers and their children.

Input material: blood. The receptors were sampled from a boy aged 10-17 years in good health. The CDR3 runs from the conserved cysteine through the conserved F or W. The D gene is left open where the match is weak. Size tells how often a clone was seen (once, few, many) or the class of an expanded clone, and some rows leave it out.

J gene,V gene,D gene,clone size,CDR3 DNA,CDR3 protein
TRBJ2-3,TRBV27,TRBD1,NA,TGTGCCATCCTTACTACCCGGGACAGGGTAACAAATACGCAGTATTTT,CAILTTRDRVTNTQYF
TRBJ2-7,TRBV6-5,NA,few,TGTGCCAGCAGTTACTCGATGGGGGGAGGGGGGTACGAGCAGTACTTC,CASSYSMGGGGYEQYF
TRBJ2-7,TRBV20-1,TRBD2,few,TGCAGTGCTTCCCCCATACCCCAGTCGGGGCTAGCGGGGGTCCATCTGCACGAGCAGTACTTC,CSASPIPQSGLAGVHLHEQYF
TRBJ1-1,TRBV27,NA,few,TGTGCCAGCAGTTTCTTACAGGGTGAAGCTTTCTTT,CASSFLQGEAFF
TRBJ2-5,TRBV7-2,NA,NA,TGTGCCAGCAGCCATAGTATTAGGGGTGGGACCCAGTACTTC,CASSHSIRGGTQYF
TRBJ1-2,TRBV6-6,NA,few,TGTGCCAGCACAAAGGGGCAGGGGCGCGGCTACACCTTC,CASTKGQGRGYTF
TRBJ1-1,TRBV10-3,NA,NA,TGTGCCATCAGTGAGTCTTCAGGGTACACTGAAGCTTTCTTT,CAISESSGYTEAFF
TRBJ2-5,TRBV4-1,TRBD2,NA,TGCGCCAGCAGCCAAGATCGCGGGGGGGCTGTCCACGAGACCCAGTACTTC,CASSQDRGGAVHETQYF
TRBJ2-7,TRBV20-1,NA,NA,TGCAGTGCTTACCGGGACGGCTACGAGCAGTACTTC,CSAYRDGYEQYF
TRBJ2-1,TRBV15,NA,NA,TGTGCCACCAGCAGAGTCCAAAGGGGGACGGACAATGAGCAGTTCTTC,CATSRVQRGTDNEQFF
TRBJ2-7,TRBV28,TRBD1,NA,TGTGCCAGCAGTTCCCACAGGGGGCTTTACGAGCAGTACTTC,CASSSHRGLYEQYF
TRBJ2-1,TRBV20-1,TRBD2,few,TGCAGTGCTGGGCTTAGCGGGAGGGCCTACAATGAGCAGTTCTTC,CSAGLSGRAYNEQFF
TRBJ2-2,TRBV29-1,NA,few,TGCAGCGTTGGCCAGGGGCTGAACACCGGGGAGCTGTTTTTT,CSVGQGLNTGELFF
TRBJ1-1,TRBV2,NA,few,TGTGCCAGCAGGGCGAAGCCCCTCGGGACTGAAGCTTTCTTT,CASRAKPLGTEAFF
TRBJ2-5,TRBV15,NA,few,TGTGCCACCAGCAGAGCGGGGGCGGGCCAAGAGACCCGGTACTTC,CATSRAGAGQETRYF
TRBJ2-5,TRBV3-1,NA,few,TGTGCCAGCAGCCAAGGGGACCACTCAGAAGAGACCCAGTACTTC,CASSQGDHSEETQYF
TRBJ2-5,TRBV20-1,TRBD2,NA,TGCAGTGCCGAGAGGACTAGCGGTGTTGTAGAGACCCAGTACTTC,CSAERTSGVVETQYF
TRBJ2-7,TRBV11-2,NA,few,TGTGCCAGCAGCTCCCAGGGGGGCGGGGAGCAGTACTTC,CASSSQGGGEQYF
TRBJ2-7,TRBV27,NA,many,TGTGCCAGCAGTTTATCTCGCCTTTACGAGCAGTACTTC,CASSLSRLYEQYF
TRBJ1-1,TRBV20-1,NA,NA,TGCAGTGCTAGCAGGAGAACCAGACTGAACACTGAAGCTTTCTTT,CSASRRTRLNTEAFF
TRBJ1-5,TRBV12-3/TRBV12-4,TRBD1,few,TGTGCCAGCAGCTTCGGACAGGCCCGGCAGCCCCAGCATTTT,CASSFGQARQPQHF
TRBJ2-7,TRBV7-9,TRBD2,NA,TGTGCCAGCAGCCGAAAGCGTGGCGGGAGGGCCGACGAGCAGTACTTC,CASSRKRGGRADEQYF